A single T cell receptor (beta chain) is shown here with its context. Its antigen is not known. The source of the sample is a study of beta chain features in type 1 diabetes. The study's findings and limits: Researchers could not determine here whether HLA type influences TCRB rearrangement. VDJ junctions sequenced from type 1 diabetes patients showed fewer insertions and more deletions. All four CD4+ subsets from Type 1 diabetes patients carried moderately but significantly shorter TCRB CDR3s.

A CD45RO/CCR7/CD25/CD127/CD95/CD27 panel sorted naive, central memory, regulatory and stem cell-like memory CD4+ cells. Each sorted fraction was over 95% pure. The whole isolated RNA underwent reverse transcription, so sequencing captured expressed TCRB transcripts. Generated by immunoSEQ multiplex PCR, the TCRdb table keeps only in-frame clones and is missing some. The top ten hold about 0.089% of the sample, which has around 160,000 clones, roughly 60% seen once. The germline V and J ends were trimmed by 5 bases and 1 base, with 18 bases remaining between them. CDR1 is SQVTM and CDR2 is ANQGSEA in the germline V gene. The CDR3 is 16 amino acids.

Sequenced input: naive CD4+ T cells from blood. The chain uses TRBV29-1 and TRBJ1-5, with D possibly TRBD1 on 6 matching bases. This sequence originates from a man aged 30-40 years with type 1 diabetes. The DNA of the CDR3 is TGCAGCGTTACAACGAGGGGGGATTCAAGCAATCAGCCCCAGCATTTT. Its translation: CSVTTRGDSSNQPQHF.